This passage covers 25 T cell receptor beta chains from one sample sequenced in a study of OX40 agonist ivuxolimab in advanced cancers. Using immunoSEQ multiplex PCR, the repertoire was profiled, and TCRdb retains in-frame clones only, with some absent. This sample has about 61,000 clones; around four fifths occur once, and the top ten carry about 3.2%. The sample in question was CD4+ or CD8+ T cells sorted from blood, obtained in a trial of the OX40 agonist ivuxolimab. The receptors were gathered from an adult with an advanced solid tumor such as melanoma, head and neck, liver or kidney cancer.

The rearrangement joins TRBV4-3 to TRBJ2-7; D is uncertain. V gave up 0 bases and J gave up 4 bases, with 13 bases separating them. The CDR3 is made up of 15 amino acids. From germline, CDR1 is LGHNA and CDR2 YSLEER. The CDR3 loop reads CASSQDRSGDYEQYF. As DNA, the CDR3 is TGCGCCAGCAGCCAAGATCGGAGTGGCGATTACGAGCAGTACTTC.

The V call is TRBV5-1, the J call TRBJ1-1, with 7 bases that match TRBD1. This CDR3 comprises 14 residues. Germline V lookup: CDR1 SGHRS, CDR2 YFSETQ. Germline trimming cut 4 bases from V and 1 base from J; bases unmatched to any gene: 4. The CDR3 loop is CASSQTGPNTEAFF. The CDR3 coding sequence is TGCGCCAGCAGCCAGACAGGGCCGAACACTGAAGCTTTCTTT.

This chain uses TRBV7-6 with TRBJ2-2; 8 bases map to TRBD1. The germline CDR1 and CDR2 sequences are SGHVS and FNYEAQ. Unmatched junction bases numbered 9, after V lost 2 bases and J lost 7 bases. The CDR3 length is 16 residues. The CDR3 DNA sequence: TGTGCCAGCAGCTTAAGGCAGGGGGCATTGAGCGGGGAGCTGTTTTTT. Translation gives CASSLRQGALSGELFF.

The chain links TRBV6-5 to TRBJ1-2, with TRBD1 as a possible D gene (5 bases). V was shortened by 4 bases and J by 8 bases, with 14 bases between the two germline ends. The germline V gene encodes CDR1 MNHEY and CDR2 SVGAGI. The CDR3 extends over 13 amino acids. Here the CDR3 DNA reads TGTGCCAGCAGTTTTTACGAGGGGAACGGCTACACCTTC. Translating it yields CASSFYEGNGYTF.

This chain links TRBV7-2 with TRBJ2-3, with 8 nucleotides matching TRBD2. CDR3 length: 15 amino acids. Germline values: CDR1 SGHTA, CDR2 FQGNSA. V gave up 4 bases and J gave up 4 bases; unmatched junction bases: 7. The CDR3: CASSSGGVRADTQYF. The CDR3 nucleotides read TGTGCCAGCAGCTCCGGGGGGGTCAGGGCAGATACGCAGTATTTT.

This clone was picked up one time. This chain joins TRBV5-1 and TRBJ1-2, with TRBD1 matching 7 bases. CDR3 length equals 18 residues. The junction had 22 bases not matched to a gene; V was cut back by 3 bases and J by 8 bases. CDR1 is SGHRS, CDR2 YFSETQ, per germline. For the CDR3, the DNA is TGCGCCAGCAGCTCGCCCACGACAGGGTCGTCTGGTGTTTTGGGCTACACCTTC. Its translation is CASSSPTTGSSGVLGYTF.

This clone is a singleton in its sample. The chain has TRBV6-5 and TRBJ2-5; D is ambiguous. Near its end, the DNA agrees better with TRBJ2-7, so the J call may be wrong. The CDR3 consists of 15 residues. The germline V gene has CDR1 MNHEY and CDR2 SVGAGI. This CDR3 reads CASSYSLDAVYEQYF. The CDR3 DNA reads TGTGCCAGCAGTTACTCCCTGGACGCTGTCTACGAGCAGTACTTC.

This clone has just a few counts. The genes are TRBV19 and TRBJ1-2; the D is unclear. The V gene's germline CDR1 is LNHDA and CDR2 SQIVND (reference sequence). The CDR3 has 12 amino acids. V was clipped by 3 bases and J by 5 bases, with 7 bases between them. CDR3 protein: CASSILGYGYTF. The CDR3 nucleotides are TGTGCCAGTAGTATTCTGGGTTATGGCTACACCTTC.

V and J are TRBV29-1 and TRBJ2-3; D gene ambiguous. The germline V gene has CDR1 SQVTM and CDR2 ANQGSEA. Trimming pared 4 bases from V and 6 bases from J, leaving 8 bases between. The CDR3 is 11 amino acids. CDR3 in DNA: TGCAGCGTTGGATACGCGGATACGCAGTATTTT. This gives the protein CSVGYADTQYF.

The rearrangement uses TRBV27 and TRBJ1-5; D is possibly TRBD1 (6 bases). Germline CDR1 is MNHEY and CDR2 is SMNVEV (reference sequence). The CDR3 is 13 residues long. V was shortened by 5 bases and J by 3 bases, with 8 bases between the two germline ends. The CDR3: CASSGQYNQPQHF. CDR3 DNA sequence: TGTGCCAGCAGTGGACAGTACAATCAGCCCCAGCATTTT.

The chain joins TRBV9 to TRBJ2-7, with D possibly being TRBD1 (6 bases). Germline lookup yields CDR1 SGDLS and CDR2 YYNGEE. Between the trimmed V and J ends, which lost 0 bases and 5 bases, there was a span of 12 bases. This CDR3 is built from 14 residues. In DNA, the CDR3 is TGTGCCAGCAGCGTAGCCGGGACATCTGACGAGCAGTACTTC. Translating it yields CASSVAGTSDEQYF.

The V call is TRBV9, the J call TRBJ2-7; tentatively, D is TRBD1 or TRBD2 (6 bases each). The CDR3 has 14 residues. V was clipped by 4 bases and J by 3 bases, with 14 bases between them. Germline V gene data show CDR1 as SGDLS and CDR2 as YYNGEE. CDR3 nucleotide sequence: TGTGCCAGCAGCCCCCTGGGGGGCGACTACGAGCAGTACTTC. Translation: CASSPLGGDYEQYF.

V gene TRBV4-3 combines with J gene TRBJ2-3; TRBD1 aligns across 7 bases. The germline CDR1 and CDR2 sequences are LGHNA and YSLEER. The V gene end was trimmed by 5 bases and the J gene end by 3 bases; junction bases not matched to a gene: 5. The CDR3 is 14 amino acids. CDR3 loop: CASSIDRVTDTQYF. The CDR3 DNA reads as TGCGCCAGCAGCATAGACAGGGTAACAGATACGCAGTATTTT.

V usage is TRBV2 and J usage is TRBJ2-7; possibly TRBD1 for D (5 bases). V was pared by 5 bases and J by 6 bases, with 23 bases between. Germline assignment: CDR1 SNHLY and CDR2 FYNNEI. The CDR3 length is 16 residues. DNA for the CDR3: TGTGCCAGCAGTATTAACGGGTCACCTAGGGGTGCCGAGCAGTACTTC. Protein: CASSINGSPRGAEQYF.

This clone has more than one count but fewer than ten. The V and J genes are TRBV5-4 and TRBJ2-7; 11 nucleotides agree with TRBD2. The CDR3 sequence is 15 residues long. J was trimmed by 4 bases and V by 0 bases; bases with no gene match: 3. The V gene's germline CDR1 is SGHNT and CDR2 YYREEE (reference sequence). The CDR3 is CASSLVLAGGYEQYF. CDR3 nucleotides: TGTGCCAGCAGCTTGGTATTAGCGGGGGGGTACGAGCAGTACTTC.

The chain links TRBV10-3 to TRBJ2-1, with D possibly TRBD2 on 5 matching bases. With 7 bases removed from V and 7 bases from J, the gap between germline ends came to 14 bases. CDR3 length equals 13 residues. Per the germline V gene, CDR1 is ENHRY and CDR2 is SYGVKD. In DNA, the CDR3 is TGTGCCATCAATGTGAGGGTAGAGAATGAGCAGTTCTTC. This gives the protein CAINVRVENEQFF.

The genes are TRBV15 and TRBJ2-2; D gene ambiguous. The CDR3 totals 14 residues. The V gene lost 2 bases and the J gene lost 4 bases, with 8 bases spanning the gap. Germline values: CDR1 LNHNV, CDR2 YYDKDF (reference sequence). The CDR3 protein is CATSRSRSTGELFF. The CDR3 nucleotides read TGTGCCACCAGCAGAAGCAGGAGCACCGGGGAGCTGTTTTTT. The full variable domain, its missing parts supplied by reference TRBV15 and TRBJ2-2, is DAMVIQNPRYQVTQFGKPVTLSCSQTLNHNVMYWYQQKSSQAPKLLFHYYDKDFNNEADTPDNFQSRRPNTSFCFLDIRSPGLGDTAMYLCATSRSRSTGELFFGEGSRLTVL.

The chain couples TRBV10-3 to TRBJ1-5; TRBD1 is a possible D gene (5 bases). Germline V gene data show CDR1 as ENHRY and CDR2 as SYGVKD. The V end lost 6 bases, the J end lost 6 bases, and 12 bases lay between the germline ends. The CDR3 has 13 amino acids. The CDR3 loop is CAISGGEFQPQHF. DNA for the CDR3: TGTGCCATCAGCGGAGGGGAATTTCAGCCCCAGCATTTT.

This clone was seen only a few times. The J gene is TRBJ1-5, the V gene TRBV10-3; 9 bases line up with TRBD1. With 4 bases clipped from V and 4 bases from J, the junction kept 2 bases outside the gene matches. This CDR3 has 14 amino acids. Germline lookup yields CDR1 ENHRY and CDR2 SYGVKD. The CDR3 DNA follows: TGTGCCATCAGTGGACAGGGGGGTAATCAGCCCCAGCATTTT. Translated: CAISGQGGNQPQHF.

The chain joins TRBV14 to TRBJ2-1, with D tentatively TRBD1 (6 bases). V dropped 2 bases and J dropped 9 bases, with 14 bases sitting between them. Germline values: CDR1 SGHDN, CDR2 FVKESK. This CDR3 comprises 14 residues. The CDR3 is CASSQIRLGGEQFF. CDR3 DNA sequence: TGTGCCAGCAGCCAAATCCGGCTAGGGGGTGAGCAGTTCTTC.

This clone was picked up one time. V is TRBV7-3 and J is TRBJ2-5; the match to TRBD1 covers 10 bases. The V and J ends lost 5 bases and 3 bases, in that order; junction bases with no gene match: 3. CDR3 length: 14 amino acids. CDR1 SGHTA and CDR2 FQGTGA come from the germline V gene. CDR3 nucleotide sequence: TGTGCCAGCAGCCGGGACAGGGGAGAAGAGACCCAGTACTTC. This encodes CASSRDRGEETQYF.

The chain joins TRBV7-2 to TRBJ1-6; 9 bases line up with TRBD1. Losses at the gene ends were 5 bases for V and 7 bases for J; bases not matched to a gene: 6. CDR1 SGHTA and CDR2 FQGNSA come from the germline V gene. CDR3 length: 15 residues. The CDR3, as DNA: TGTGCCAGCAGCCCTAGGACAGGGGTAAATTCACCCCTCCACTTT. It translates to CASSPRTGVNSPLHF.

The rearrangement links TRBV25-1 to TRBJ1-4, with TRBD1 matching 10 bases. Germline CDR1 MGHDK, CDR2 SYGVNS. This CDR3 has 16 amino acids. Trimming removed 6 bases from V and 4 bases from J; junction bases left unmatched: 8. This CDR3 is CASRETGGVNNEKLFF. In DNA form, the CDR3 reads TGTGCCAGCAGGGAGACAGGGGGCGTTAATAATGAAAAACTGTTTTTT.

The chain recombines TRBV19 with TRBJ2-5, with a tentative D call TRBD2 (6 bases). The germline V gene has CDR1 LNHDA and CDR2 SQIVND (reference sequence). The germline V and J ends were trimmed by 3 bases and 3 bases, with 11 bases remaining between them. The CDR3 totals 14 residues. CDR3: CASSIRGGEETQYF. The CDR3 nucleotides read TGTGCCAGTAGTATTCGGGGAGGCGAAGAGACCCAGTACTTC.

The V call is TRBV5-1, the J call TRBJ1-3; D not resolved. The germline gives CDR1 SGHRS, CDR2 YFSETQ. V was pared by 1 base and J by 0 bases, with 8 bases between. This CDR3 region has 15 residues. Written as DNA, the CDR3 is TGCGCCAGCAGCTTGTACGGCTCCTCTGGAAACACCATATATTTT. This codes for CASSLYGSSGNTIYF.